Described below is a single T cell receptor (beta chain) sequence and its context. Its antigen remains unidentified. The data derive from a study of a mutant IDH1 vaccine in newly diagnosed glioma. Turning to the study itself: Patients began vaccination 4-6 weeks after radiotherapy alone, or with temozolomide cycles. V12 fell at week 35 and V13, the study end, at week 47. Those enrolled had earlier been treated with radiotherapy, temozolomide, or both, mostly both.

The CDR3 has 15 amino acids. Germline V CDR1 and CDR2: SGHRS, YFSETQ. V was trimmed by 0 bases and J by 0 bases, leaving 10 bases between them. Clones were sequenced by immunoSEQ multiplex PCR, and TCRdb holds only the in-frame ones, with some missing. The profile covers about 56,000 clones, with around 83% appearing a single time and more than 3% taken by the ten largest. Time point denoted: week 47, end of study. What each vaccine dose contained was 300 ug of mutant IDH1 20-mer peptide, accompanied by topical imiquimod. Vaccinations, eight in total, occurred in weeks 1, 3, 5, 7, 11, 15, 19, 23. This chain connects TRBV5-1 to TRBJ2-7; D is perhaps TRBD2 (7 bases). The sample in question was PBMCs, obtained from a glioma patient whose treatment included an IDH1 peptide vaccine. The clonotype was recovered from a woman between 50 and 59 years old with glioma. Here the CDR3 DNA reads TGCGCCAGCAGCTTGGACCGGGGGGCCTCCTACGAGCAGTACTTC. This codes for CASSLDRGASYEQYF.